This TCR beta chain was sequenced for a study of blood T cell repertoires in COVID-19. As for the study in general: COVID-19 samples, acute and convalescent, were from the United States, Italy and Spain. PBMCs, B-cell-depleted T cells, or T cells were the source of the cDNA or gDNA that made up the material.

V lost 5 bases to trimming and J lost 2 bases, with 6 bases between them. The CDR3 covers 11 residues. Germline assignment: CDR1 DFQATT and CDR2 SNEGSKA (reference sequence). Generated by immunoSEQ multiplex PCR, the TCRdb table keeps only in-frame clones and is missing some. The sample holds 95,000 to 150,000 clones, 75% to 80% seen once. Source material: peripheral blood. The rearrangement uses TRBV20-1 and TRBJ1-2; D uncertain. The clonotype was recovered from a human donor in a cohort sampled during active COVID-19. CDR3 nucleotide sequence: TGCAGTGCTGCGGGGAACTATGGCTACACCTTC. It specifies CSAAGNYGYTF.